Described below is a single T cell receptor (beta chain) sequence and its context. The sample belongs to a study of shared clonotypes between healthy human individuals. Study as a whole: Donor ages ranged 18 to 49 years: a couple of women, a few men.

There were no recent acute infections or vaccinations among the donors, who were healthy HIV-negative adults. Every one of the donors was a Caucasian adult that lived in Nashville, Tennessee. This CDR3 comprises 16 residues. The junction had 5 bases not matched to a gene; V was cut back by 1 base and J by 4 bases. Per the germline V gene, CDR1 is MNHNS and CDR2 is SASEGT. DNA at about 210 ng, about 30,000 T cell genomes, went into sorted-subset replicate PCRs. TCRdb keeps only in-frame clones here, not all; method: immunoSEQ multiplex PCR. The sample lists 2 million to 3 million clones, about 92% occurring once.

The sequenced sample consisted of naive CD4+ T cells sorted from blood. Stated subset: CD45RA+ positively selected. This TCR derives from a man younger than 35 in good health. The rearrangement uses TRBV6-1 and TRBJ2-7; 12 nucleotides line up with TRBD2. CDR3 residues: CASSEGLAGDIYEQYF. The CDR3 DNA is TGTGCCAGCAGTGAAGGACTAGCGGGGGACATATACGAGCAGTACTTC.